This TCR beta chain was identified in a study of identical twins. Findings of the study overall: Out-of-frame alpha sequences common to twins exhibited a surplus of low generation probability. Part of the zero-insertion signal could reflect confounding by invariant MAIT and iNKT cells.

A note on this clonotype: Its antigen is not identified.

Healthy Caucasians supplied all donations. Germline V lookup: CDR1 LNHDA, CDR2 SQIVND (reference sequence). The CDR3 consists of 13 residues. V gave up 7 bases and J gave up 7 bases; unmatched junction bases: 4. TCRdb re-derived calls from the 5' RACE reads in MiXCR, one entry per CDR3 protein. The top ten clones hold approximately 1.5% of a sample with 550,000 to 800,000 distinct CDR3 sequences, just over 7% of them seen once. This sample also appeared in a second study, on yellow fever vaccine responses in identical twins.

The rearrangement links TRBV19 to TRBJ1-4; 9 nucleotides line up with TRBD1. The sequence was collected from a woman between 18 and 30 years old in good health. Sequencing was done on a sample of PBMCs. CDR3 DNA sequence: TGTGCCAGTACGGACAGGGGAGGTGAAAAACTGTTTTTT. Protein product: CASTDRGGEKLFF.